The rows below give T cell receptor beta chains drawn from one sample of a study of molecular identifiers for immune sequencing clone quantification. TCRdb recomputed calls from the PCR reads with MiXCR, one row per CDR3 protein. The sample carries around 20,000 distinct CDR3 sequences, 15% to 20% recorded once. Material: naive CD8+ T cells from blood, with Jurkat cell RNA spiked in. Source of these receptors: a human donor in good health. Some libraries in this study had Jurkat cell RNA spiked in. CDR3s include the opening cysteine and the closing phenylalanine or tryptophan. A D gene is named only where the DNA matches it firmly. The size field is filled for only some rows; it gives once, few, many or a size class.

TRBJ2-1	many	13	TRBV19	TRBD2	TGTGCCACCCTAGCGGGAACCTACAATGAGCAGTTCTTC	CATLAGTYNEQFF
TRBJ2-1	many	18	TRBV7-3	TRBD2	TGTGCCAGCAGCTTAACGTCGGGCGGGAGGGCGTCCTACAATGAGCAGTTCTTC	CASSLTSGGRASYNEQFF
TRBJ1-4	many	16	TRBV4-3	.	TGCGCCAGCAGCCAAGATGCCCGCTCAACTAATGAAAAACTGTTTTTT	CASSQDARSTNEKLFF
TRBJ2-7	many	14	TRBV4-1	.	TGCGCCAGCAGCCAAGAGTTCCGACAGTACGAGCAGTACTTC	CASSQEFRQYEQYF
TRBJ2-1	many	16	TRBV10-3	.	TGTGCCATCAGTGAGGGACCGGGACAAAAAAACAATGAGCAGTTCTTC	CAISEGPGQKNNEQFF
TRBJ1-1	many	12	TRBV20-1	.	TGCAGTGCTAGACGGGCAGGGCCTGAAGCTTTCTTT	CSARRAGPEAFF
TRBJ2-3	many	15	TRBV29-1	TRBD1	TGCAGCGTTACCCGGCGGGGACAGGGAACAGATACGCAGTATTTT	CSVTRRGQGTDTQYF
TRBJ2-1	many	15	TRBV6-6	TRBD2	TGTGCCAGCAGTTACGGGACTAGCGGGGGGTATGAGCAGTTCTTC	CASSYGTSGGYEQFF
TRBJ2-3	.	16	TRBV7-3	TRBD2	TGTGCCAGCAGCTTGGGCGCTAGCGGGTGGACAGATGCGCAGTATTTT	CASSLGASGWTDAQYF
TRBJ1-1	many	14	TRBV29-1	.	TGCAGCAGCGACGGGAGCTACGCGGACACTGAAGCTTTCTTT	CSSDGSYADTEAFF
TRBJ2-3	many	13	TRBV18	.	TGTGCCAGCTCACCACCCGTGGTAGATACGCAGTATTTT	CASSPPVVDTQYF
TRBJ2-7	many	13	TRBV4-3	.	TGCGCCAGCAGCCAAGAAAGGTTCAGAGAGCAGTACTTC	CASSQERFREQYF
TRBJ2-6	many	15	TRBV6-5	.	TGTGCCAGCAGCCTCCTGGTATCTGGGGCCAACGTCCTGACTTTC	CASSLLVSGANVLTF
TRBJ1-4	many	14	TRBV4-3	.	TGCGCCAGCAGCCAAGGTTCGGTTAATGAAAAACTGTTTTTT	CASSQGSVNEKLFF
TRBJ1-1	many	11	TRBV29-1	.	TGCAGCGTTGAAGATCTCACTGAAGCTTTCTTT	CSVEDLTEAFF
TRBJ2-7	many	16	TRBV20-1	.	TGCAGTGCTAGTGGGACCATCACCTCACGCCGCTACGAGCAGTACTTC	CSASGTITSRRYEQYF
TRBJ1-1	many	15	TRBV24-1	TRBD1	TGTGCCACCAGTGACCCCGGGACAGGGGTGTTTGAAGCTTTCTTT	CATSDPGTGVFEAFF
TRBJ2-7	many	13	TRBV7-9	TRBD2	TGTGCCAGCAGCATAGCGGGGGACTACGAGCAGTACTTC	CASSIAGDYEQYF
TRBJ2-1	many	11	TRBV20-1	.	TGCAGTGCTAGAGAGCCCAATGAGCAGTTCTTC	CSAREPNEQFF
TRBJ2-5	many	16	TRBV11-2	.	TGTGCCAGCAGCTTAGACCCGGACAGGAGGGTGGAGACCCAGTACTTC	CASSLDPDRRVETQYF
TRBJ1-3	many	12	TRBV13	.	TGTGCCAGCAGCACTTCTGGAAACACCATATATTTT	CASSTSGNTIYF
TRBJ2-3	many	14	TRBV28	TRBD1	TGTGCCAGCACCGGGACAGGGACCCAGGGTACGCAGTATTTT	CASTGTGTQGTQYF
TRBJ2-7	many	14	TRBV9	TRBD2	TGTGCCAGCAGCGCAATAGCGGGAGACCCCGAGCAGTACTTC	CASSAIAGDPEQYF
TRBJ2-5	many	16	TRBV7-9	.	TGTGCCAGCAGCTCCCTACCTGAGCAACCGACGGAGACCCAGTACTTC	CASSSLPEQPTETQYF
TRBJ2-2	many	14	TRBV7-2	.	TGTGCCAGCAGCTTACTAACGAACACCGGGGAGCTGTTTTTT	CASSLLTNTGELFF
TRBJ1-3	many	15	TRBV6-5	TRBD1	TGTGCCAGCAGTACGACAGGGGGCTCTGGAAACACCATATATTTT	CASSTTGGSGNTIYF
TRBJ1-1	many	12	TRBV19	.	TGTGCCAGTAGTGCTATCAAGGGTGAAGCTTTCTTT	CASSAIKGEAFF
TRBJ1-4	many	10	TRBV20-1	.	TGCAGTGCTAGGCATGAAAAACTGTTTTTT	CSARHEKLFF
TRBJ2-7	many	15	TRBV5-1	.	TGCGCCAGCAGCTTGAGCTCCACCGGCAGCTACGAGCAGTACTTC	CASSLSSTGSYEQYF